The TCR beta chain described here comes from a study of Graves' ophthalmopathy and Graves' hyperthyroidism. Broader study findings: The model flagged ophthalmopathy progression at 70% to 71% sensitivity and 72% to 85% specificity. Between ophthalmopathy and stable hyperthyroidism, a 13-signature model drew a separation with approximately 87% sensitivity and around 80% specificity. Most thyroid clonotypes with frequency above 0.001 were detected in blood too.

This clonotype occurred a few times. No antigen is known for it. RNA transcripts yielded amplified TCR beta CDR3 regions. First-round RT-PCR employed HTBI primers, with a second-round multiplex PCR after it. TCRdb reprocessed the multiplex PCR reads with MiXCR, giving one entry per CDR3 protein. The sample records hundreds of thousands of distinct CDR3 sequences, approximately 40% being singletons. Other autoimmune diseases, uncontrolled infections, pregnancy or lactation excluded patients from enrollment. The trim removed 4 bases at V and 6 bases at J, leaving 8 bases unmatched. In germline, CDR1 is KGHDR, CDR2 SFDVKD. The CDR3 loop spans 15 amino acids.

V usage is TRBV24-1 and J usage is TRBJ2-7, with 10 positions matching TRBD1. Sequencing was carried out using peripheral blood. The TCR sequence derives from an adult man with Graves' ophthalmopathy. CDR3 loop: CATSDTGTGASEQYF. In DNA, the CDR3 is TGTGCCACCAGTGACACCGGGACAGGGGCGAGCGAGCAGTACTTC.